This T cell receptor beta chain was captured in a study of blood T cell repertoires in COVID-19 (dated by TCRdb to 2018 to 2020). Notes on the research overall: The collaborator samples originated in the United States, Italy and Spain and spanned the acute and convalescent phases of COVID-19. Sample metadata almost always included a de-identified subject ID, COVID-19 status, age in years and sex. Samples were obtained from the ongoing ImmuneRACE study (first 160 participants) and from 1,000 to 1,500 subjects provided by 6 global collaborators. The prospective study material was composed of cDNA or gDNA derived from T cells, B-cell-depleted T cells, or PBMCs. HLA class I and class II types, where available, came from metadata supplied by the sample provider rather than from assay-based typing. The repertoires were released in a freely available public database intended as a resource for research on the immune response to SARS-CoV-2. Subjects who had been exposed to COVID-19, were actively infected with it, or had recovered from it provided the deeply sampled blood TCRbeta repertoires that made up the dataset. Study-wide conclusions, independent of this receptor: The amount of clinical and demographic metadata varied by source and participant and was provided uncurated.

About this clone itself: The target of this receptor is not known. The sample holds no much larger clone one base away, and base qualities are not on file.

CDR1 and CDR2 were assigned from the germline V gene (reference sequence) as PRHDT and FYEKMQ. V ends up 6 bases short and J 5 bases short, with an unmatched junction base count of 12. From the cysteine up to the phenylalanine, the CDR3 has a length of 16 residues. The only DNA kept is the CDR3, 48 bases in frame from the first base. TCRbeta CDR3 regions were amplified from genomic DNA by means of the immunoSEQ Assay, a bias-controlled multiplex PCR. On the study's bioinformatics: Nucleated cell counts per sample were estimated from amplification of reference gene primers within the assay. To quantify the absolute abundance of each unique TCRbeta CDR3 rearrangement, sequence reads were collapsed and filtered. For each sample, productive Simpson clonality was calculated by taking the square root of Simpson's diversity index across productive rearrangements. TCRdb holds this immuneACCESS table with in-frame rearrangements only. Some clones are missing; in checked studies, unresolved V genes explain under half, and the rest has no known cause. D and trimming come from the DNA, and the V and J calls and clone size come from that table. Recorded for this sample are 200,000 to 250,000 clones; about three quarters of them occurred a single time. 7.2% of the sample rests with the top ten.

Whole blood was collected in K2EDTA tubes by collaborating institutions according to the institutions' own protocols. For TCRbeta analysis, collaborators shipped samples as frozen whole blood, isolated PBMCs, or DNA extracted from either of those sample types. The chain joins TRBV13 to TRBJ2-7, and TRBD2 aligns with 11 junction nucleotides. Material: peripheral blood. This TCR derives from a woman aged 70-85 years with acute or convalescent COVID-19. The CDR3 region: CASRPAVTSGADEQYF. The DNA is as follows: TGTGCCAGCAGACCGGCAGTGACTAGCGGGGCGGACGAGCAGTACTTC.